The 20 T cell receptor beta chains below all came from one sample that was sequenced in a study of T cell responses to AZD1222 COVID-19 vaccine. The method was immunoSEQ multiplex PCR; TCRdb's version includes in-frame clones alone and lacks a portion of them. This table holds some 110,000 clones, more than 75% found once. The material was peripheral blood, obtained 28 days after the second dose of the MenACWY control vaccine. The receptors come from an adult who received the MenACWY meningococcal vaccine as a control.

The CDR3 DNA reads TGCAGTGCTAGTGTCCCCCTGATGAACGAGCAGTACTTC. Protein sequence: CSASVPLMNEQYF. The chain employs TRBV20-1 and TRBJ2-7; D gene unclear. In germline, CDR1 is DFQATT, CDR2 SNEGSKA (reference sequence). The germline V and J ends were trimmed by 3 bases and 5 bases, with 14 bases remaining between them. The CDR3 is made up of 13 amino acids.

This chain links TRBV7-2 with TRBJ2-7, with D perhaps matching TRBD1 (5 bases). Germline V CDR1 and CDR2: SGHTA, FQGNSA. There are 13 residues in the CDR3. Trimming took off 2 bases at V and 1 base at J, with 6 bases between the two ends. The DNA of the CDR3 is TGTGCCAGCAGCTTACGACAGTCCTACGAGCAGTACTTC. Its protein is CASSLRQSYEQYF.

This clone was observed a single time. The chain has TRBV2 and TRBJ1-3, with TRBD1 identical over 8 bases. Looked up from germline, CDR1 is SNHLY and CDR2 is FYNNEI. With V trimmed by 8 bases and J by 2 bases, 5 bases remained unmatched. CDR3 length equals 14 residues. The CDR3 region is CASGQGLAGNTIYF. CDR3 DNA sequence: TGTGCCAGCGGACAGGGTTTGGCTGGAAACACCATATATTTT.

The chain is built from TRBV4-2 and TRBJ2-7; TRBD1 aligns across 7 bases. Trimming removed 4 bases from V and 1 base from J; junction bases left unmatched: 7. This CDR3 has 15 amino acids. In germline, CDR1 is LGHNA, CDR2 YNFKEQ. The CDR3 nucleotides are TGTGCCAGCAGCCCACGACAGGGAGTTTCCTACGAGCAGTACTTC. Translation gives CASSPRQGVSYEQYF.

V and J are TRBV6-6 and TRBJ1-3; D unclear. Germline values: CDR1 MNHNY, CDR2 SVGAGI (reference sequence). Trimming cost V 5 bases and J 0 bases, with 11 bases left between them. The CDR3 covers 15 residues. The CDR3 DNA follows: TGTGCCAGCAGTACCGTAGCTAGCTCTGGAAACACCATATATTTT. This translates into CASSTVASSGNTIYF.

The chain couples TRBV4-3 to TRBJ2-7; either TRBD1 or TRBD2 may fit D (5 bases each). The germline V and J ends were trimmed by 0 bases and 0 bases, with 12 bases remaining between them. Per germline, CDR1 LGHNA and CDR2 YSLEER. The CDR3 is 16 amino acids. CDR3 bases: TGCGCCAGCAGCCAAGATCGGTCGGGGCTCTCCTACGAGCAGTACTTC. Residues: CASSQDRSGLSYEQYF.

The CDR3: CASSLGTGNSPLHF. CDR3 sequence (DNA): TGTGCCAGCAGCTTAGGGACGGGGAATTCACCCCTCCACTTT. The chain links TRBV7-6 to TRBJ1-6; D not certain. The CDR3 has 14 amino acids. V gave up 1 base and J gave up 7 bases, with 8 bases separating them. Germline loops: CDR1 SGHVS, CDR2 FNYEAQ.

The rearrangement uses TRBV11-1 and TRBJ2-7; possibly TRBD2 for D (6 bases). V was clipped by 8 bases and J by 3 bases, with 14 bases between them. CDR3 size: 13 residues. Germline V gene sequence: CDR1 SGHAT, CDR2 FQDESV (reference sequence). This CDR3 reads CASARGAGYEQYF. DNA for the CDR3: TGTGCCAGCGCCCGCGGGGCGGGCTACGAGCAGTACTTC.

The rearrangement joins TRBV5-1 to TRBJ1-3; possible D gene TRBD1, 6 bases. The CDR3 covers 14 residues. From germline, CDR1 is SGHRS and CDR2 YFSETQ. Trimming removed 3 bases at V and 7 bases at J, with 14 bases between. CDR3 nucleotides: TGCGCCAGCAGCTGGGGGCCCGAAACGAACACCATATATTTT. The encoded protein is CASSWGPETNTIYF. Together with reference TRBV5-1 and TRBJ1-3, the CDR3 gives the full variable domain: KAGVTQTPRYLIKTRGQQVTLSCSPISGHRSVSWYQQTPGQGLQFLFEYFSETQRNKGNFPGRFSGRQFSNSRSEMNVSTLELGDSALYLCASSWGPETNTIYFGEGSWLTVV.

The rearrangement links TRBV25-1 to TRBJ1-2; 9 bases are a match to TRBD1. The germline CDR1 and CDR2 sequences are MGHDK and SYGVNS. The CDR3 totals 16 residues. With 4 bases clipped from V and 0 bases from J, the junction kept 6 bases outside the gene matches. CDR3 in DNA: TGTGCCAGCAGTGTAGGGACAGGGAGAACTAACTATGGCTACACCTTC. This translates into CASSVGTGRTNYGYTF.

The gene calls are TRBV4-1 and TRBJ2-2; 7 positions match TRBD1. Unmatched junction bases numbered 7, after V lost 5 bases and J lost 4 bases. CDR3 length: 15 residues. Germline V gene data show CDR1 as MGHRA and CDR2 as YSYEKL. CDR3 sequence reads: CASSGQATFTGELFF. DNA for the CDR3: TGCGCCAGCAGCGGACAGGCCACGTTCACCGGGGAGCTGTTTTTT.

CDR3 sequence (DNA): TGCGCCAGCAGTCTACAGGGGGCAGGGGAGACCCAGTACTTC. Translating it yields CASSLQGAGETQYF. The chain carries TRBV5-1 and TRBJ2-5; 9 bases map to TRBD1. Unmatched junction bases numbered 7, after V lost 5 bases and J lost 5 bases. CDR3 length equals 14 residues. CDR1 and CDR2 from the germline V gene are SGHRS and YFSETQ.

This chain links TRBV5-1 with TRBJ1-2; tentatively, D is TRBD1 (5 bases). Trimming stripped 1 base from V and 3 bases from J, with 10 bases between. The CDR3 sequence is 14 residues long. The germline CDR1 and CDR2 sequences are SGHRS and YFSETQ. DNA for the CDR3: TGCGCCAGCAGCTTGATGCAGGGTGACTATGGCTACACCTTC. It encodes CASSLMQGDYGYTF.

The chain links TRBV2 to TRBJ2-1; no definite D call. Per germline, CDR1 SNHLY and CDR2 FYNNEI. The CDR3 length is 14 residues. V lost 6 bases, J lost 5 bases, and 14 bases lay in between. CDR3 in amino acids: CASRGSILNNEQFF. As DNA, the CDR3 is TGTGCCAGCAGGGGGTCTATTTTAAACAATGAGCAGTTCTTC.

The chain links TRBV5-1 to TRBJ1-2; D unclear. CDR3 length equals 16 residues. Germline V gene sequence: CDR1 SGHRS, CDR2 YFSETQ. The V and J ends lost 0 bases and 1 base respectively, with 13 bases between them. The CDR3 coding sequence is TGCGCCAGCAGCTTGGCCGGCGAAGGTATTAACTATGGCTACACCTTC. Translation gives CASSLAGEGINYGYTF.

This clone was recorded a few times. The V gene is TRBV5-5, the J gene TRBJ1-1; no firm D call. The CDR3 contains 14 residues. The V gene lost 1 base and the J gene lost 4 bases, with 11 bases spanning the gap. From germline, CDR1 is SGHKS and CDR2 YYEKEE (reference sequence). The chain's CDR3 is CASSLQPGGTEAFF. CDR3 DNA: TGTGCCAGCAGCTTGCAACCGGGAGGCACTGAAGCTTTCTTT. The full variable domain, with the rest looked up from reference TRBV5-5 and TRBJ1-1, is DAGVTQSPTHLIKTRGQQVTLRCSPISGHKSVSWYQQVLGQGPQFIFQYYEKEERGRGNFPDRFSARQFPNYSSELNVNALLLGDSALYLCASSLQPGGTEAFFGQGTRLTVV.

The chain joins TRBV7-2 to TRBJ1-5; TRBD1 might be the D (6 bases). Trimming removed 5 bases from V and 0 bases from J, with 11 bases in between. Germline values: CDR1 SGHTA, CDR2 FQGNSA. The CDR3 totals 15 residues. In nucleotides, the CDR3 is TGTGCCAGCAGCGACAGGTTAGGTAGCAATCAGCCCCAGCATTTT. It translates to CASSDRLGSNQPQHF.

The J gene is TRBJ2-7, the V gene TRBV9; D gene uncertain. The CDR3 covers 14 residues. The ends were cut back, 0 bases at V and 3 bases at J, with 10 bases in the middle. Per the germline V gene, CDR1 is SGDLS and CDR2 is YYNGEE. In DNA form, the CDR3 reads TGTGCCAGCAGCGTAGGCGGTAGTAACTACGAGCAGTACTTC. Translating gives CASSVGGSNYEQYF.

The chain joins TRBV5-1 to TRBJ2-2; a possible D gene is TRBD2 (5 bases). V dropped 0 bases and J dropped 1 base, with 10 bases sitting between them. The CDR3 length is 16 residues. The germline V gene encodes CDR1 SGHRS and CDR2 YFSETQ. DNA for the CDR3: TGCGCCAGCAGCTTGGGAGTCGCGGGGAACACCGGGGAGCTGTTTTTT. Residues: CASSLGVAGNTGELFF.

This sequence joins TRBV7-6 and TRBJ2-5, with D uncertain. The ends were cut back, 3 bases at V and 3 bases at J, with 2 bases in the middle. CDR3 size: 11 residues. From germline, CDR1 is SGHVS and CDR2 FNYEAQ. In nucleotides, the CDR3 is TGTGCCAGCAGCTTGAAAGAGACCCAGTACTTC. Translation: CASSLKETQYF.